The 12 T cell receptor beta chains listed next were all sequenced from one sample in a study of T cells in Graves' hyperthyroidism and ophthalmopathy. Authors of the study amplified TCR beta CDR3 regions from RNA transcripts. HTBI primers drove first-round RT-PCR of the TCR CDR3. TCRdb independently ran MiXCR on the multiplex PCR reads; one entry per CDR3 protein. The sample includes roughly 280,000 distinct CDR3 sequences, around 20% of them seen just once. The sequencing input was blood. The receptors derive from a man aged 30-40 years with Graves' ophthalmopathy.

This clonotype has only a few counts. This chain uses TRBV18 with TRBJ2-5; weak D call: TRBD2 (5 bases). V lost 3 bases to trimming and J lost 2 bases, with 10 bases between them. From germline, CDR1 is KGHSH and CDR2 LQKENI. The CDR3 runs to 14 residues. The CDR3 DNA is TGTGCCAGCTCACCGGTAGGGAGACAAGAGACCCAGTACTTC. Encoded protein: CASSPVGRQETQYF.

This clonotype has at least ten counts. The rearrangement uses TRBV11-2 and TRBJ1-2; 10 bases align to TRBD1. The trim removed 3 bases at V and 2 bases at J, leaving 6 bases unmatched. The germline CDR1 and CDR2 sequences are SGHAT and FQNNGV. There are 16 residues in the CDR3. The CDR3 sequence: CASSLGGQGGNYGYTF. In nucleotides, the CDR3 is TGTGCCAGCAGCTTGGGTGGACAGGGGGGGAACTATGGCTACACCTTC.

The CDR3 sequence is CASSPGAAGGYTF. DNA for the CDR3: TGTGCCAGCAGCCCCGGGGCGGCTGGTGGCTACACCTTC. The V gene is TRBV11-2, the J gene TRBJ1-2; the D gene is possibly TRBD1 (5 bases). V was clipped by 5 bases and J by 7 bases, with 14 bases between them. The CDR3 contains 13 residues. CDR1 SGHAT and CDR2 FQNNGV come from the germline V gene.

The chain employs TRBV29-1 and TRBJ2-2; a possible D gene is TRBD2 (6 bases). The CDR3 is 16 amino acids. In germline, CDR1 is SQVTM, CDR2 ANQGSEA. V lost 6 bases to trimming and J lost 4 bases, with 21 bases between them. This CDR3 reads CSVLDLPQAGTGELFF. The CDR3 DNA reads TGCAGCGTCCTGGATCTCCCCCAAGCGGGCACCGGGGAGCTGTTTTTT.

This clonotype has ten or more counts. The chain links TRBV28 to TRBJ2-2; possible D gene TRBD2, 5 bases. This CDR3 has 14 residues. Germline V lookup: CDR1 MDHEN, CDR2 SYDVKM. Trimming cost V 2 bases and J 6 bases, with 10 bases left between them. The chain's CDR3 is CASSLRGSAGELFF. CDR3 in DNA: TGTGCCAGCAGTTTACGTGGGAGCGCCGGGGAGCTGTTTTTT.

J is TRBJ2-4 and V is TRBV2; 9 bases line up with TRBD1. This CDR3 has 15 amino acids. Unmatched junction bases numbered 10, after V lost 6 bases and J lost 7 bases. Germline assignment: CDR1 SNHLY and CDR2 FYNNEI. The CDR3 spells CASRSGTGMPNIQYF. CDR3 DNA: TGTGCCAGCAGATCAGGGACAGGGATGCCGAACATTCAGTACTTC.

This clonotype appeared a few times. J is TRBJ2-7 and V is TRBV7-8; D gene unclear. Germline V gene lookup returns CDR1 SGHVS and CDR2 FQNEAQ. The CDR3 has 14 residues. Trimming left V 5 bases short and J 2 bases short, with 13 bases between. The CDR3 sequence is CASSQTTFTYEQYF. In DNA form, the CDR3 reads TGTGCCAGCAGCCAGACGACATTTACCTACGAGCAGTACTTC.

J is TRBJ1-4 and V is TRBV7-2, with a weak D call TRBD1 (6 bases). V lost 6 bases to trimming and J lost 7 bases, with 12 bases between them. Germline V gives CDR1 SGHTA, CDR2 FQGNSA. This CDR3 comprises 13 residues. The CDR3 is CASRPRTAEKLFF. CDR3 coding DNA: TGTGCCAGCAGACCTCGGACAGCTGAAAAACTGTTTTTT.

This clonotype was detected only a few times. This chain links TRBV6-1 with TRBJ1-2; D may be TRBD1 (5 bases). This CDR3 contains 14 residues. V dropped 6 bases and J dropped 8 bases, with 19 bases sitting between them. Germline V gives CDR1 MNHNS, CDR2 SASEGT. The CDR3 nucleotides read TGTGCCAGCAGCTTCCATAAGGGGCTTGGGGGCTACACCTTC. The encoded protein is CASSFHKGLGGYTF.

This clonotype was seen a handful of times. V usage is TRBV6-1 and J usage is TRBJ2-3; D is unclear. The CDR3 has 12 residues. V was trimmed by 5 bases and J by 6 bases, leaving 9 bases between them. Germline V lookup: CDR1 MNHNS, CDR2 SASEGT. The CDR3 is CASSYLKDTQYF. In DNA, the CDR3 is TGTGCCAGCAGTTACTTGAAGGATACGCAGTATTTT.

The V call is TRBV18, the J call TRBJ2-1, with 7 bases that match TRBD2. Germline-derived CDR1 and CDR2 are KGHSH and LQKENI. V was clipped by 5 bases and J by 8 bases; unmatched bases: 12. The CDR3 extends over 15 amino acids. CDR3: CASSTTGRSGDEQFF. For the CDR3, the DNA is TGTGCCAGCTCAACCACAGGTCGCAGCGGGGATGAGCAGTTCTTC.

The chain carries TRBV7-9 and TRBJ1-4, with TRBD1 identical over 7 bases. CDR1 and CDR2 from the germline V gene are SEHNR and FQNEAQ (reference sequence). The junction had 11 bases not matched to a gene; V was cut back by 5 bases and J by 8 bases. The CDR3 contains 15 residues. CDR3 in amino acids: CASSQGGRGVEKLFF. CDR3 DNA: TGTGCCAGCAGCCAAGGGGGCAGGGGTGTCGAAAAACTGTTTTTT.